This passage covers 18 T cell receptor beta chains from one sample sequenced in a study of blood T cells in healthy people across ages. A second PCR of roughly 7 to 11 cycles used a sample-barcoded 5' primer and a J-beta primer mix. Each CDR3 protein is one row after TCRdb ran MiXCR on the 5' RACE reads. The sample has about 840,000 distinct CDR3 sequences; 29% are singletons. The same sample was also studied in work on T cells of mothers and their children.

Sequenced material: blood. The receptors stem from a woman aged 40 to 55 in good health.

In its sample, this clonotype was seen many times. The chain couples TRBV4-3 to TRBJ2-1, with TRBD1 identical over 9 bases. The CDR3 is 15 amino acids. V lost 1 base, J lost 2 bases, and 0 bases stayed unmatched. Germline V gene sequence: CDR1 LGHNA, CDR2 YSLEER. The CDR3 nucleotides read TGCGCCAGCAGCCAAGGGGACAGGGCCTACAATGAGCAGTTCTTC. Its protein is CASSQGDRAYNEQFF.

CDR3 sequence: CASSLVLRESADTQYF. The CDR3 region has the DNA TGCGCCAGCAGCTTGGTCCTCAGGGAAAGCGCAGATACGCAGTATTTT. This chain links TRBV5-1 with TRBJ2-3, with D perhaps TRBD1 (5 bases). The V gene's germline CDR1 is SGHRS and CDR2 YFSETQ. The V end was cut by 0 bases, the J end by 4 bases, with 15 bases between. CDR3 length equals 16 residues.

The chain uses TRBV29-1 and TRBJ2-1; D is perhaps TRBD2 (7 bases). The CDR3 length is 11 residues. Germline V gene data show CDR1 as SQVTM and CDR2 as ANQGSEA. CDR3 amino acids: CSGRGGGEQFF. The CDR3 nucleotides read TGCTCCGGACGGGGAGGGGGTGAGCAGTTCTTC.

This clonotype came up once. Germline is not matched at one junction end, which may reflect a read error. This chain uses TRBV28 with TRBJ1-2; tentative D call: TRBD1 (5 bases). CDR1 and CDR2 (germline): MDHEN, SYDVKM. The CDR3 spans 14 residues. The CDR3 DNA sequence: TGTGCCAGCAGTTCCCGACAGTTTAACTTTGGCTACACCTTC. It translates to CASSSRQFNFGYTF.

V usage is TRBV27 and J usage is TRBJ1-4, with D uncertain. V lost 6 bases to trimming and J lost 7 bases, with 9 bases between them. The CDR3 runs 12 residues. The germline V gene has CDR1 MNHEY and CDR2 SMNVEV (reference sequence). The chain's CDR3 is CASRANGEKLFF. CDR3 bases: TGTGCCAGCAGGGCTAATGGTGAAAAACTGTTTTTT.

This clonotype was seen ten or more times. This chain connects TRBV2 to TRBJ2-5; TRBD1 might be the D (6 bases). Deletions cut 3 bases from V and 5 bases from J, with 10 bases between. The CDR3 length is 13 residues. CDR1 is SNHLY and CDR2 is FYNNEI in the germline V gene. The CDR3 sequence: CASSDSGDETQYF. CDR3 in DNA: TGTGCCAGCAGTGACTCAGGGGATGAGACCCAGTACTTC.

This chain links TRBV3-1 with TRBJ2-5; a possible D gene is TRBD2 (6 bases). Germline V CDR1 and CDR2: LGHDT, YNNKEL (reference sequence). The CDR3 runs 15 residues. With 1 base removed from V and 2 bases from J, the gap between germline ends came to 11 bases. CDR3 loop: CASSQVIAAQETQYF. DNA for the CDR3: TGTGCCAGCAGCCAAGTGATAGCGGCGCAAGAGACCCAGTACTTC.

This chain uses TRBV12-3 or TRBV12-4 with TRBJ1-2; D gene ambiguous. This CDR3 contains 16 residues. V lost 6 bases and J lost 8, with 25 bases in between. The CDR3 DNA is TGTGCCAGCAGCCCTCCCGGGCAGAGCTTATCGGAGGGCTACACCTTC. Translating it yields CASSPPGQSLSEGYTF.

As concerns this clonotype: This may stem from a read error, because a much larger clone lies one nucleotide away. The conserved phenylalanine or tryptophan is not found at the CDR3 terminus, so this likely reflects a read error. The gene calls are TRBV12-3 or TRBV12-4 and TRBJ1-4, with 7 nucleotides matching TRBD1. This CDR3 comprises 14 residues. V shed 6 bases, J shed 8 bases, and the junction held 9 bases outside the gene matches. CDR3 DNA: TGTGCCAGCAGCCTACGGGACAGCGGGGAAAAACTGTTTTTG. Its translation is CASSLRDSGEKLFL.

Only a few counts were recorded for this clonotype. The gene calls are TRBV2 and TRBJ2-1, with D perhaps TRBD2 (5 bases). Germline lookup yields CDR1 SNHLY and CDR2 FYNNEI. This CDR3 is 15 amino acids long. V shed 2 bases and J shed 3 bases, with 11 bases lying between them. CDR3 amino acids: CASSEMRVRYNEQFF. The CDR3, as DNA: TGTGCCAGCAGTGAAATGAGGGTTCGCTACAATGAGCAGTTCTTC.

V is TRBV21-1 and J is TRBJ2-1; the listed D gene, TRBD2, was not tested against the DNA. TRBV21-1 counts as a pseudogene. CDR3 length: 17 residues. The CDR3 DNA follows: TGTGCCAGCAGCAAAGAAGGGGGCAGGGCCCCTTCCTACGAGCAGTTCTTC. Translating gives CASSKEGGRAPSYEQFF.

This clonotype was seen repeatedly, ten times or more. The genes are TRBV3-1 and TRBJ2-4; D not certain. The ends were cut back, 3 bases at V and 13 bases at J, with 13 bases in the middle. Germline loops: CDR1 LGHDT, CDR2 YNNKEL (reference sequence). The CDR3 is 12 amino acids. DNA for the CDR3: TGTGCCAGCAGCCACTCTGGGCCTGAGCAGTACTTC. Translated: CASSHSGPEQYF. The entire variable domain, with the rest obtained from reference TRBV3-1 and TRBJ2-4, is as follows: DTAVSQTPKYLVTQMGNDKSIKCEQNLGHDTMYWYKQDSKKFLKIMFSYNNKELIINETVPNRFSPKSPDKAHLNLHINSLELGDSAVYFCASSHSGPEQYFGAGTRLSVL.

This clonotype was seen a few times. The chain links TRBV5-1 to TRBJ2-1; possible D gene TRBD2, 7 bases. Germline CDR1 is SGHRS and CDR2 is YFSETQ. The CDR3 length is 17 residues. Trimming pared 0 bases from V and 2 bases from J, leaving 15 bases between. The CDR3 here is CASSLAESGGTYNEQFF. The CDR3 nucleotides are TGCGCCAGCAGCTTGGCCGAGTCGGGGGGCACCTACAATGAGCAGTTCTTC.

The chain's CDR3 is CASSRVSGGGTDTQYF. Written as DNA, the CDR3 is TGTGCCAGCAGTCGCGTTAGCGGGGGAGGCACAGATACGCAGTATTTT. This chain joins TRBV12-3 or TRBV12-4 and TRBJ2-3, with 9 bases fitting TRBD2. This CDR3 is built from 16 residues. With V trimmed by 5 bases and J by 1 base, 7 bases remained unmatched.

The chain combines TRBV20-1 with TRBJ1-1; 9 bases fit TRBD1. Germline loops: CDR1 DFQATT, CDR2 SNEGSKA (reference sequence). The CDR3 sequence is 14 residues long. Germline trimming cut 7 bases from V and 5 bases from J; bases unmatched to any gene: 11. For the CDR3, the DNA is TGCAGTGTCGCACAGGGGGCGCAGGGAACTGAAGCTTTCTTT. It translates to CSVAQGAQGTEAFF.

Concerning this clonotype: The junction and the germline gene differ at one end; a read error may be behind it. The chain is built from TRBV4-3 and TRBJ1-2; 11 positions match TRBD1. The germline V gene has CDR1 LGHNA and CDR2 YSLEER. The CDR3 runs 15 residues. The CDR3 here is CAGSQGTGGLYGYTF. The CDR3 coding sequence is TGCGCCGGCAGCCAGGGGACAGGGGGACTCTATGGCTACACCTTC.

The J gene is TRBJ1-2, the V gene TRBV7-9, with a possible D match to TRBD1 (5 bases). Per the germline V gene, CDR1 is SEHNR and CDR2 is FQNEAQ (reference sequence). This CDR3 has 15 amino acids. V lost 3 bases and J lost 6, with 17 bases in between. In DNA form, the CDR3 reads TGTGCCAGCAGCTTTAGCCCCTCGGGGACTAATGGCTACACCTTC. Translating it yields CASSFSPSGTNGYTF.

V gene TRBV7-9 combines with J gene TRBJ2-1; 10 nucleotides agree with TRBD2. Germline CDR1 is SEHNR and CDR2 is FQNEAQ (reference sequence). J gave up 3 bases and V 6 bases, and 8 bases lay outside the gene matches. CDR3 length: 16 amino acids. CDR3 sequence: CASRPAAGGNYNEQFF. CDR3 nucleotide sequence: TGTGCCAGCAGGCCCGCAGCGGGGGGGAACTACAATGAGCAGTTCTTC.